The clone carrying this T cell receptor (beta chain) came up a few times. Its antigen remains unidentified. This sample was taken from a study of T-cell reconstitution after alpha-beta-depleted transplantation in children. Notes on the study in general: Once a year had passed after transplant, T-cell counts and diversity came mostly from newly produced T cells. Reportedly, roughly two months post-transplant, alpha-beta T cells arose from several hundred expanded graft clones. Elevated TCRbeta diversity at day 60 was traced, in some patients, to surviving recipient T cells and thymic progenitors.

As it was prepared, the TCRbeta library received unique molecular identifiers. Each CDR3 protein gets one entry after TCRdb re-called the PCR reads with MiXCR. The table includes approximately 85,000 distinct CDR3 sequences, around 15% detected once. Sequences were derived from PBMCs, mostly from graft donor cells, sampled 180 days after TCRalphabeta/CD19-depleted stem cell transplant. The clonotype originates from a male patient between 2 and 9 years old who had a stem cell transplant for acute lymphoblastic leukemia, so the T cells may come from the graft donor.

The CDR3 loop reads CASSLAPEGHYEQYF. CDR3 nucleotides: TGTGCCAGCAGCTTAGCGCCTGAGGGGCACTACGAGCAGTACTTC. The gene calls are TRBV7-2 and TRBJ2-7; D is perhaps TRBD1 or TRBD2 (5 bases each). In germline, CDR1 is SGHTA, CDR2 FQGNSA. Trimming removed 0 bases from V and 3 bases from J, with 12 bases in between. This CDR3 has 15 amino acids. The full variable domain, with the rest looked up from reference TRBV7-2 and TRBJ2-7, is GAGVSQSPSNKVTEKGKDVELRCDPISGHTALYWYRQSLGQGLEFLIYFQGNSAPDKSGLPSDRFSAERTGGSVSTLTIQRTQQEDSAVYLCASSLAPEGHYEQYFGPGTRLTVT.